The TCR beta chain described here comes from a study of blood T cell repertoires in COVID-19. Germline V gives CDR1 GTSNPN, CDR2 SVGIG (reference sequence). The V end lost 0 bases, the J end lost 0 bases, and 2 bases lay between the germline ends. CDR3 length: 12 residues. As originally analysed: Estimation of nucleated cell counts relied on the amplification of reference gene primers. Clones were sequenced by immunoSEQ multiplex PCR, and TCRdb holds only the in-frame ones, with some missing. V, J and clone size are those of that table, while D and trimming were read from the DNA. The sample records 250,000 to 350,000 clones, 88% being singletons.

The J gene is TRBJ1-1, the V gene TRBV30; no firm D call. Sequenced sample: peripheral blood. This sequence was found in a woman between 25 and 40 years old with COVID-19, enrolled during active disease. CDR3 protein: CAWSVMNTEAFF. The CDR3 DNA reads TGTGCCTGGAGTGTCATGAACACTGAAGCTTTCTTT.